This TCR beta chain was recovered during a study of T and B cells in COVID-19 patients. Each TRB amplification used roughly 220-550 ng of genomic DNA from blood. BIOMED2 TRB-A/B primer pools were used in multiplex TRB PCR. TCRdb independently ran MiXCR on the multiplex PCR reads; one entry per CDR3 protein. The sample consists of 7,000 to 9,000 distinct CDR3 sequences, about a third of them appearing once. The V gene's germline CDR1 is LNHDA and CDR2 SQIVND (reference sequence). V lost 0 bases, J lost 2 bases, and 8 bases lay in between. This CDR3 comprises 16 residues. The receptor was derived from a human donor with active COVID-19. Sequenced material: blood. The chain links TRBV19 to TRBJ2-6, with D unclear. In nucleotides, the CDR3 is TGTGCCAGTAGTATAGAAATAAGGACTGGGGCCAACGTCCTGACTTTC. Translation: CASSIEIRTGANVLTF.